The 20 T cell receptor beta chains presented below share a single source sample, sequenced in a study of cytomegalovirus exposure and HLA in healthy donors. The PCR made use of 60 Vbeta and 13 Jbeta primers. Repertoires were generated with immunoSEQ multiplex PCR, while TCRdb's copy carries only in-frame clones and drops some. The profile shows 140,000 to 150,000 clones, about three quarters of them singletons. Sequencing was performed on PBMCs. The receptor source for this set is a man aged 40-50 years in good health and CMV-seropositive.

In this sample, this clone turned up a few times. V is TRBV6-6 and J is TRBJ2-5, with 7 bases fitting TRBD2. Germline values: CDR1 MNHNY, CDR2 SVGAGI (reference sequence). V was clipped by 4 bases and J by 3 bases; unmatched bases: 5. The CDR3 length is 14 residues. CDR3 in amino acids: CASSSLGGEETQYF. For the CDR3, the DNA is TGTGCCAGCAGTTCCCTGGGAGGGGAAGAGACCCAGTACTTC.

The rearrangement links TRBV19 to TRBJ2-4, with D perhaps TRBD2 (6 bases). The CDR3 is made up of 14 amino acids. The germline CDR1 and CDR2 sequences are LNHDA and SQIVND (reference sequence). Trimming removed 2 bases at V and 8 bases at J, with 13 bases between. The CDR3 DNA follows: TGTGCCAGTAGTATACGGAGGGCCCCCGACATTCAGTACTTC. The encoded protein is CASSIRRAPDIQYF.

The chain links TRBV5-1 to TRBJ1-2, with D maybe TRBD1 (6 bases). CDR3 length: 14 amino acids. Germline assignment: CDR1 SGHRS and CDR2 YFSETQ. The V end lost 4 bases, the J end lost 4 bases, and 14 bases lay between the germline ends. CDR3: CASSIGGQSYGYTF. CDR3 in DNA: TGCGCCAGCAGCATAGGAGGACAGTCCTATGGCTACACCTTC.

The gene calls are TRBV19 and TRBJ1-1; D gene ambiguous. The CDR3 loop spans 13 amino acids. Germline CDR1 LNHDA, CDR2 SQIVND (reference sequence). The ends were cut back, 5 bases at V and 1 base at J, with 8 bases in the middle. CDR3 sequence reads: CASSHSWNTEAFF. CDR3 DNA sequence: TGTGCCAGTAGTCACTCATGGAACACTGAAGCTTTCTTT.

V is TRBV19 and J is TRBJ2-3; 9 positions agree with TRBD2. The CDR3 sequence is 14 residues long. The ends lost 6 bases at V and 3 bases at J; junction bases unmatched: 4. Germline CDR1 reads LNHDA; CDR2 reads SQIVND (reference sequence). This CDR3 is CASSLTSGTDTQYF. CDR3 coding DNA: TGTGCCAGTAGCCTTACTAGCGGGACAGATACGCAGTATTTT. The entire variable domain, with the rest obtained from reference TRBV19 and TRBJ2-3, is as follows: DGGITQSPKYLFRKEGQNVTLSCEQNLNHDAMYWYRQDPGQGLRLIYYSQIVNDFQKGDIAEGYSVSREKKESFPLTVTSAQKNPTAFYLCASSLTSGTDTQYFGPGTRLTVL.

This chain links TRBV28 with TRBJ2-7; 9 bases match TRBD1. The CDR3 has 16 amino acids. The V gene's germline CDR1 is MDHEN and CDR2 SYDVKM. Trimming cost V 4 bases and J 8 bases; bases outside gene matches: 15. The CDR3 loop reads CASSSPGTGNLRKQYF. For the CDR3, the DNA is TGTGCCAGCAGTTCCCCCGGGACAGGGAACTTGAGGAAGCAGTACTTC.

The chain employs TRBV10-3 and TRBJ1-5, with a tentative D call TRBD1 (6 bases). The germline CDR1 and CDR2 sequences are ENHRY and SYGVKD. Trimming cost V 6 bases and J 3 bases, with 9 bases left between them. The CDR3 extends over 13 amino acids. The CDR3 coding sequence is TGTGCCATCAGGCAGGGGAACAATCAGCCCCAGCATTTT. Translation: CAIRQGNNQPQHF.

The rearrangement uses TRBV25-1 and TRBJ1-2, with a possible D match to TRBD1 (5 bases). The CDR3 consists of 12 residues. The germline V gene has CDR1 MGHDK and CDR2 SYGVNS. V was trimmed by 7 bases and J by 7 bases, leaving 13 bases between them. CDR3 protein: CASMTARLGYTF. In DNA form, the CDR3 reads TGTGCCAGCATGACAGCAAGACTTGGCTACACCTTC.

This clone was counted only a few times. The rearrangement uses TRBV21-1 and TRBJ2-1; TRBD2, as called in the table, went unchecked against the DNA. TRBV21-1 is a listed pseudogene. This CDR3 comprises 16 residues. DNA of the CDR3: TGTGCCAGCAGCAAATTCCCTAGCGGGAGGACCAATGAGCAGTTCTTC. This translates into CASSKFPSGRTNEQFF.

The sample holds a few counts of this clone. The J gene is TRBJ2-1, the V gene TRBV7-9, with D perhaps TRBD1 (6 bases). Germline loops: CDR1 SEHNR, CDR2 FQNEAQ (reference sequence). There are 13 residues in the CDR3. V was cut by 7 bases and J by 8 bases, with 15 bases left in between. Here the CDR3 reads CASIWGLADEQFF. Here the CDR3 DNA reads TGTGCCAGCATATGGGGGCTTGCGGATGAGCAGTTCTTC.

This clone was seen only a few times. The V and J genes are TRBV18 and TRBJ2-1, with 13 positions matching TRBD2. Germline V lookup: CDR1 KGHSH, CDR2 LQKENI. The CDR3 is 17 amino acids. V lost 1 base to trimming and J lost 6 bases; unmatched junction nucleotides: 6. Here the CDR3 reads CASSPRTGTSGINEQFF. The CDR3 region has the DNA TGTGCCAGCTCACCACGAACCGGGACTAGCGGGATCAATGAGCAGTTCTTC.

This rearrangement joins TRBV7-6 to TRBJ1-4; a weak D match, TRBD1 (6 bases). This CDR3 has 16 residues. The V and J ends lost 5 bases and 0 bases respectively, with 13 bases between them. Germline V gives CDR1 SGHVS, CDR2 FNYEAQ. CDR3 amino acids: CASSATGLATNEKLFF. Written as DNA, the CDR3 is TGTGCCAGCAGCGCGACAGGTTTGGCAACTAATGAAAAACTGTTTTTT.

CDR3 in DNA: TGTGCCAGCAGATGGGGCAGGGAGGAAACTTTCTTT. Translation gives CASRWGREETFF. This sequence joins TRBV6-5 and TRBJ1-1, with a possible D match to TRBD1 (5 bases). The CDR3 is made up of 12 amino acids. Germline V lookup: CDR1 MNHEY, CDR2 SVGAGI. Trimming removed 6 bases from V and 12 bases from J, with 17 bases in between.

V usage is TRBV7-8 and J usage is TRBJ2-2, with D tentatively TRBD2 (7 bases). CDR3 length: 17 residues. Per germline, CDR1 SGHVS and CDR2 FQNEAQ. V lost 1 base to trimming and J lost 5 bases, with 17 bases between them. CDR3 nucleotides: TGTGCCAGCAGCTTAGGGGCCCGGGGGGCGGGAACCGGGGAGCTGTTTTTT. It specifies CASSLGARGAGTGELFF.

The chain recombines TRBV6-1 with TRBJ1-2; D gene unclear. CDR1 is MNHNS and CDR2 is SASEGT in the germline V gene. V was trimmed by 8 bases and J by 1 base, leaving 14 bases between them. The CDR3 contains 14 residues. The CDR3 loop reads CASHEAGINYGYTF. The CDR3 nucleotides read TGTGCCAGCCACGAGGCCGGCATTAACTATGGCTACACCTTC.

This clone was detected once. This rearrangement joins TRBV18 to TRBJ2-2; D uncertain. CDR1 is KGHSH, CDR2 LQKENI, per germline. CDR3 length equals 15 residues. Between the trimmed V and J ends, which lost 2 bases and 0 bases, there was a span of 7 bases. CDR3 region: CASSPGSANTGELFF. The CDR3 bases are TGTGCCAGCTCACCAGGCAGCGCGAACACCGGGGAGCTGTTTTTT.

The J gene is TRBJ2-5, the V gene TRBV28; the match to TRBD2 covers 10 bases. Germline CDR1 and CDR2: MDHEN and SYDVKM. The ends lost 5 bases at V and 7 bases at J; junction bases unmatched: 13. The CDR3 runs to 16 residues. CDR3 region: CASSAPSGRVLGTQYF. CDR3 DNA sequence: TGTGCCAGCAGTGCACCTAGCGGGAGAGTTTTAGGGACCCAGTACTTC.

The chain is built from TRBV5-1 and TRBJ2-7; no definite D call. The V end was cut by 4 bases, the J end by 2 bases, with 13 bases between. The CDR3 spans 14 residues. CDR1 is SGHRS, CDR2 YFSETQ, per germline. CDR3 coding DNA: TGCGCCAGCAGCAGAGGCGGAGCCCCCTACGAGCAGTACTTC. It specifies CASSRGGAPYEQYF.

V gene TRBV18 combines with J gene TRBJ2-3, with 10 positions matching TRBD1. Germline V gives CDR1 KGHSH, CDR2 LQKENI. The ends lost 3 bases at V and 1 base at J; junction bases unmatched: 4. There are 16 residues in the CDR3. The CDR3 coding sequence is TGTGCCAGCTCACCCGACAGGGGGCTTGGCACAGATACGCAGTATTTT. Its protein is CASSPDRGLGTDTQYF.

This clone has only one observation. Compared with germline, one end of the junction differs, possibly owing to a read error. The V and J genes are TRBV7-9 and TRBJ2-2, with 16 bases that match TRBD2. The CDR3 spans 19 residues. Germline-derived CDR1 and CDR2 are SEHNR and FQNEAQ (reference sequence). Written as DNA, the CDR3 is TGTTCCAGCAGCTCCCAGGGACTAGCGGGAGGGCCGGACACCGGGGAGCTGTTTTTT. It specifies CSSSSQGLAGGPDTGELFF.